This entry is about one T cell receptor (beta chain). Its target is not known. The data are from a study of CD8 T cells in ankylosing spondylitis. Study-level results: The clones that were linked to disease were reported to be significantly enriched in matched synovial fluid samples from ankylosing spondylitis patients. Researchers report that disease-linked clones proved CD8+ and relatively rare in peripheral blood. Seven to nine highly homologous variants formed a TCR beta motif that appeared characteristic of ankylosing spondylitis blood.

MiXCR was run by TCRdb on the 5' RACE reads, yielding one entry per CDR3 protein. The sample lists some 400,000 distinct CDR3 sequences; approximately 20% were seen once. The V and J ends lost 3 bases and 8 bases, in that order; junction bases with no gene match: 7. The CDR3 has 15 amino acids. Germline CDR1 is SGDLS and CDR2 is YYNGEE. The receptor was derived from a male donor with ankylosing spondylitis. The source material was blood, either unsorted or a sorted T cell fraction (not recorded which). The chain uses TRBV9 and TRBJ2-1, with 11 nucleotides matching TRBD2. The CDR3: CASSARLAGYHEQFF. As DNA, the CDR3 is TGTGCCAGCAGCGCTCGACTAGCGGGATACCATGAGCAGTTCTTC.